This T cell receptor beta chain was observed in a study of regulatory T cells in long-lasting Graves disease. CDR3 length equals 12 residues. V gave up 7 bases and J gave up 8 bases; unmatched junction bases: 4. Researchers made TCR beta libraries by using iRepertoire HTBI primers and running Arm-PCR on CDR3 regions. Via MiXCR, TCRdb re-called the multiplex PCR reads, giving one row per CDR3 protein. The repertoire holds hundreds of thousands of distinct CDR3 sequences, 16% seen once, with 18% in the top ten. In this sample, this clonotype turned up many times. The time point is: newly diagnosed GD, antithyroid drugs for less than 3 months. PBMCs were the source of the RNA used for TCR sequencing. These data were also reused for a study on T cells in Graves' hyperthyroidism and ophthalmopathy.

Sequencing was performed on peripheral blood mononuclear cells (PBMCs), taken at new diagnosis, from a patient treated with antithyroid drugs. The genes are TRBV12-3 or TRBV12-4 and TRBJ1-4, with TRBD1 matching over 7 bases. The TCR sequence derives from a woman between 25 and 40 years old with Graves disease. The CDR3 spells CASNRGREKLFF. The CDR3 nucleotides are TGTGCCAGCAACAGGGGAAGGGAAAAACTGTTTTTT.